The next 18 T cell receptor beta chains were all read from a single sample in a study of tumor-infiltrating lymphocytes in localized non-small cell lung cancer. Sequencing used immunoSEQ multiplex PCR; TCRdb keeps in-frame clones, though not all of them. Of just over 14,000 clones in the sample, roughly four fifths were seen once. Sequencing used lung tumor tissue. The receptors originated from a human donor with non-small cell lung cancer.

The V and J genes are TRBV21-1 and TRBJ2-1; TRBD1 reflects the table's D call only, with no check against the DNA. TRBV21-1 is a pseudogene segment. This CDR3 region has 12 residues. This CDR3 is CASTGIGNEQFF. The CDR3 DNA sequence: TGTGCCAGCACAGGGATCGGCAATGAGCAGTTCTTC.

The gene calls are TRBV18 and TRBJ2-4; no firm D call. The CDR3 is made up of 14 amino acids. The germline CDR1 and CDR2 sequences are KGHSH and LQKENI. Deletions cut 3 bases from V and 3 bases from J, with 9 bases between. The CDR3 region is CASSPESGKNIQYF. The CDR3 region has the DNA TGTGCCAGCTCACCCGAATCGGGCAAAAACATTCAGTACTTC.

CDR3 sequence: CASSELGTGGPGEQFF. The CDR3 DNA reads TGCGCCAGCAGTGAATTAGGGACAGGGGGCCCGGGTGAGCAGTTCTTC. This chain joins TRBV10-1 and TRBJ2-1; TRBD1 agrees at 12 bases. V lost 3 bases, J lost 9 bases, and 9 bases stayed unmatched. The CDR3 is made up of 16 amino acids. The germline V gene encodes CDR1 WNHNN and CDR2 SYGVQD (reference sequence).

The gene calls are TRBV5-1 and TRBJ1-3; D remains unclear. CDR1 and CDR2 (germline): SGHRS, YFSETQ. The ends were cut back, 4 bases at V and 1 base at J, with 6 bases in the middle. CDR3 size: 13 residues. The CDR3 sequence is CASSSGSGNTIYF. CDR3 coding DNA: TGCGCCAGCAGCAGCGGGTCTGGAAACACCATATATTTT.

The chain joins TRBV11-2 to TRBJ2-1; no definite D call. Looked up from germline, CDR1 is SGHAT and CDR2 is FQNNGV. The V gene lost 2 bases and the J gene lost 0 bases, with 14 bases spanning the gap. The CDR3 is made up of 17 amino acids. The CDR3 DNA follows: TGTGCCAGCAGCTTAAATCTCCGACAATCCTCCTACAATGAGCAGTTCTTC. Translating gives CASSLNLRQSSYNEQFF.

This chain joins TRBV11-2 and TRBJ1-3, with D hard to call. V was trimmed by 5 bases and J by 0 bases, leaving 11 bases between them. Germline CDR1 is SGHAT and CDR2 is FQNNGV. There are 15 residues in the CDR3. CDR3 residues: CASSRFSSSGNTIYF. CDR3 in DNA: TGTGCCAGCAGCCGATTCAGCTCCTCTGGAAACACCATATATTTT.

The chain has TRBV11-2 and TRBJ2-3; D perhaps matches TRBD2 (5 bases). The CDR3 is made up of 15 amino acids. Germline values: CDR1 SGHAT, CDR2 FQNNGV. Trimming pared 7 bases from V and 0 bases from J, leaving 14 bases between. In DNA, the CDR3 is TGTGCCAGCAAATTGGAGCGGCCTAGCACAGATACGCAGTATTTT. As protein: CASKLERPSTDTQYF.

CDR3 bases: TGTGCCTGGACTCGCTTGAGGGGCACCGGGGAGCTGTTTTTT. Amino acids: CAWTRLRGTGELFF. This rearrangement joins TRBV30 to TRBJ2-2; the D gene could be TRBD1 or TRBD2 (5 bases each). Germline CDR1 is GTSNPN and CDR2 is SVGIG (reference sequence). The CDR3 extends over 14 amino acids. Between the trimmed V and J ends, which lost 4 bases and 4 bases, there was a span of 13 bases.

The chain is built from TRBV27 and TRBJ2-1; D assignment may be TRBD1 or TRBD2 (5 bases each). This CDR3 spans 15 amino acids. CDR1 MNHEY and CDR2 SMNVEV come from the germline V gene (reference sequence). Between the trimmed V and J ends, which lost 8 bases and 2 bases, there was a span of 16 bases. The CDR3 here is CASGSGLQTYNEQFF. As DNA, the CDR3 is TGTGCCAGCGGTTCGGGGCTTCAAACCTACAATGAGCAGTTCTTC.

This clone has more than one count but fewer than ten. J is TRBJ1-1 and V is TRBV5-1; 10 nucleotides match TRBD1. Germline loops: CDR1 SGHRS, CDR2 YFSETQ. V dropped 5 bases and J dropped 9; count of bases not matched to a gene: 7. CDR3 length: 13 amino acids. This CDR3 reads CASRPTGGPQAFF. The CDR3, as DNA: TGCGCCAGCAGGCCGACAGGGGGCCCGCAAGCTTTCTTT.

The rearrangement uses TRBV19 and TRBJ1-2, with TRBD1 as a possible D gene (5 bases). The CDR3 is 13 residues long. Germline CDR1 and CDR2: LNHDA and SQIVND (reference sequence). Trimming removed 4 bases from V and 3 bases from J, with 9 bases in between. CDR3 amino acids: CASSTGTHYGYTF. In nucleotides, the CDR3 is TGTGCCAGTAGTACTGGGACGCACTATGGCTACACCTTC.

The chain couples TRBV5-5 to TRBJ1-6, with a tentative D call TRBD1 (6 bases). The CDR3 totals 14 residues. The germline V gene encodes CDR1 SGHKS and CDR2 YYEKEE (reference sequence). The V and J ends lost 4 bases and 7 bases respectively, with 12 bases between them. CDR3 sequence (DNA): TGTGCCAGCAGCCCGCAGGGACACAATTCACCCCTCCACTTT. Translation gives CASSPQGHNSPLHF.

The count of this clone is one. As DNA, the CDR3 is TGTGCCACCTCGGACGGCTACAATGAGCAGTTCTTC. Its protein is CATSDGYNEQFF. The chain recombines TRBV6-6 with TRBJ2-1; no clear D. Trimming took 10 bases from V and 3 from J, leaving 10 bases between them. Germline V gene sequence: CDR1 MNHNY, CDR2 SVGAGI (reference sequence). The CDR3 length is 12 residues.

The rearrangement links TRBV7-2 to TRBJ1-5, with D perhaps matching TRBD1 (5 bases). The CDR3 loop spans 15 amino acids. V was pared by 0 bases and J by 2 bases, with 8 bases between. Germline values: CDR1 SGHTA, CDR2 FQGNSA. The CDR3 region is CASSLAGRGNQPQHF. CDR3 nucleotide sequence: TGTGCCAGCAGCTTAGCGGGCAGGGGCAATCAGCCCCAGCATTTT.

This clone was seen only once. J is TRBJ2-6 and V is TRBV4-3; D call uncertain. Germline CDR1 reads LGHNA; CDR2 reads YSLEER. The CDR3 loop spans 16 amino acids. Deletions cut 0 bases from V and 0 bases from J, with 6 bases between. This CDR3 is CASSQDHGSGANVLTF. In DNA, the CDR3 is TGCGCCAGCAGCCAAGATCACGGCTCTGGGGCCAACGTCCTGACTTTC.

This clone turned up a few times. The rearrangement joins TRBV28 to TRBJ1-2; the D is unclear. The ends were cut back, 1 base at V and 8 bases at J, with 14 bases in the middle. Per the germline V gene, CDR1 is MDHEN and CDR2 is SYDVKM. The CDR3 length is 14 residues. CDR3 sequence: CASSLSGVAGGYTF. The DNA of the CDR3 is TGTGCCAGCAGTTTATCCGGGGTGGCGGGAGGCTACACCTTC.

The rearrangement links TRBV2 to TRBJ2-1; D is possibly TRBD2 (6 bases). V lost 7 bases, J lost 2 bases, and 12 bases lay in between. This CDR3 contains 14 residues. Germline values: CDR1 SNHLY, CDR2 FYNNEI. In DNA form, the CDR3 reads TGTGCCAGCATGGGGACTTCAGCCTACAATGAGCAGTTCTTC. As protein: CASMGTSAYNEQFF.

This clone was observed a single time. The V call is TRBV7-5, the J call TRBJ2-7; the D segment call TRBD1 is taken from the table without a DNA check. TRBV7-5 is described as a pseudogene. This CDR3 has 14 amino acids. The CDR3 nucleotides read TGTGCCAGAAGCTTAGGCAGGATCTCCTACGAGCAGTACTTC. This gives the protein CARSLGRISYEQYF.